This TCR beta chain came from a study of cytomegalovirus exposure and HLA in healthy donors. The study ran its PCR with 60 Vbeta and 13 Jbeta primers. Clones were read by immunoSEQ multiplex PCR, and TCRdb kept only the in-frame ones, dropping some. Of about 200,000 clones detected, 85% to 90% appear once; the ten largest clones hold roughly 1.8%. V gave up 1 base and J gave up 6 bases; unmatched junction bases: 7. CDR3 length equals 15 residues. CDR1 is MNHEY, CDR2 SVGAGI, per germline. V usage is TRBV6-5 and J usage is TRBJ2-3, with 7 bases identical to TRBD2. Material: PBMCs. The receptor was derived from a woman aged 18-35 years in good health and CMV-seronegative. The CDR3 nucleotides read TGTGCCAGCAGTTACTATGGCGGGAGAGGGGATACGCAGTATTTT. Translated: CASSYYGGRGDTQYF.